This entry lists 28 T cell receptor beta chains sequenced from one sample in a study of shared clonotypes between healthy human individuals. TCRdb's copy holds only in-frame clones and misses some; the assay was immunoSEQ multiplex PCR. This table holds hundreds of thousands of clones, 92% found once. CD8 cells classed as naive were CD45RO-negative and positively selected for CCR7, excluding terminally differentiated effector memory CD45RA+ cells. The material sequenced was naive CD8+ T cells sorted from blood. Receptors originate from a man aged 25-45 years in good health.

V is TRBV7-6 and J is TRBJ1-1; D gene unclear. The germline V gene has CDR1 SGHVS and CDR2 FNYEAQ. This CDR3 has 14 amino acids. The V end lost 4 bases, the J end lost 1 base, and 10 bases lay between the germline ends. The CDR3, as DNA: TGTGCCAGCAGCTCCTTCGACACGAACACTGAAGCTTTCTTT. Its protein product is CASSSFDTNTEAFF. Based on the CDR3 plus reference TRBV7-6 and TRBJ1-1, the full variable domain is GAGVSQSPRYKVTKRGQDVALRCDPISGHVSLYWYRQALGQGPEFLTYFNYEAQQDKSGLPNDRFSAERPEGSISTLTIQRTEQRDSAMYRCASSSFDTNTEAFFGQGTRLTVV.

This clone occurred once. The chain uses TRBV10-1 and TRBJ2-1; 7 positions agree with TRBD2. This CDR3 has 16 residues. Germline CDR1 is WNHNN and CDR2 is SYGVQD (reference sequence). V lost 3 bases and J lost 1; bases outside the gene matches: 6. The CDR3 DNA sequence: TGCGCCAGCAGTGACCCTAGCGGTTCATCCTACAATGAGCAGTTCTTC. Translated, it gives CASSDPSGSSYNEQFF.

Concerning this clone itself: Other DNA sequences in this sample translate to the same CDR3. This chain joins TRBV7-9 and TRBJ2-7; TRBD2 matches 8 bases. CDR3 length: 14 amino acids. Germline assignment: CDR1 SEHNR and CDR2 FQNEAQ (reference sequence). V shed 6 bases, J shed 0 bases, and the junction held 4 bases outside the gene matches. The CDR3 DNA follows: TGTGCCAGCAGTTCAGGGACTAGCTCCTACGAGCAGTACTTC. The encoded protein is CASSSGTSSYEQYF.

The chain joins TRBV4-3 to TRBJ2-1, with 10 bases that match TRBD2. The CDR3 extends over 17 amino acids. V lost 0 bases and J lost 2; bases outside the gene matches: 4. The germline V gene encodes CDR1 LGHNA and CDR2 YSLEER. The CDR3 bases are TGCGCCAGCAGCCAAGACCTACTAGCGGGACCCTACAATGAGCAGTTCTTC. Translated, it gives CASSQDLLAGPYNEQFF.

The chain couples TRBV4-3 to TRBJ2-7, with D unresolved. This CDR3 is built from 13 residues. CDR1 is LGHNA, CDR2 YSLEER, per germline. Trimming left V 3 bases short and J 2 bases short, with 8 bases between. The CDR3 protein is CASSQYFAYEQYF. In DNA form, the CDR3 reads TGCGCCAGCAGCCAGTATTTTGCCTACGAGCAGTACTTC.

The table lists this clone with many counts. The V call is TRBV9, the J call TRBJ2-2; no clear D gene. This CDR3 spans 15 amino acids. Trimming took 3 bases from V and 1 from J, leaving 10 bases between them. Germline CDR1 is SGDLS and CDR2 is YYNGEE. As DNA, the CDR3 is TGTGCCAGCAGCGGCCAAAACAGGAACACCGGGGAGCTGTTTTTT. This sequence encodes CASSGQNRNTGELFF.

The chain employs TRBV9 and TRBJ1-1; no definite D call. V shed 2 bases and J shed 2 bases, with 10 bases lying between them. CDR1 and CDR2 (germline): SGDLS, YYNGEE. The CDR3 is 14 amino acids. DNA for the CDR3: TGTGCCAGCAGCGTGGAGAGGGTAAACACTGAAGCTTTCTTT. Translating gives CASSVERVNTEAFF.

The chain joins TRBV15 to TRBJ2-2; D gene uncertain. V was clipped by 1 base and J by 4 bases, with 10 bases between them. The CDR3 spans 15 residues. The germline gives CDR1 LNHNV, CDR2 YYDKDF (reference sequence). CDR3 sequence reads: CATSRVDGITGELFF. The CDR3 DNA follows: TGTGCCACCAGCAGAGTTGACGGTATCACCGGGGAGCTGTTTTTT.

The V call is TRBV28, the J call TRBJ2-7, with D perhaps assigned TRBD1 or TRBD2 (5 bases each). Germline V lookup: CDR1 MDHEN, CDR2 SYDVKM. V lost 8 bases and J lost 3, with 8 bases in between. The CDR3 spans 11 residues. This CDR3 reads CASGDGYEQYF. The CDR3 region has the DNA TGTGCCAGCGGGGACGGCTACGAGCAGTACTTC.

The chain is built from TRBV7-9 and TRBJ2-5, with TRBD1 matching over 7 bases. In germline, CDR1 is SEHNR, CDR2 FQNEAQ (reference sequence). The CDR3 sequence is 14 residues long. The trim removed 5 bases at V and 3 bases at J, leaving 6 bases unmatched. The CDR3 coding sequence is TGTGCCAGCAGCCTCGCAGGGACAGAAGAGACCCAGTACTTC. It codes for CASSLAGTEETQYF.

About this clone: This sequence may be a read error, since a much larger clone differs from it by one base. The rearrangement links TRBV27 to TRBJ2-7; TRBD1 aligns across 10 bases. This CDR3 contains 14 residues. V shed 5 bases, J shed 3 bases, and the junction held 4 bases outside the gene matches. CDR1 is MNHEY, CDR2 SMNVEV, per germline (reference sequence). The CDR3 DNA reads as TGTGCCAGCAGTGCCGGGACAGGGGTCTACGAGCAGTACTTC. Translating gives CASSAGTGVYEQYF.

The genes are TRBV5-5 and TRBJ1-1, with 8 bases identical to TRBD1. The germline CDR1 and CDR2 sequences are SGHKS and YYEKEE (reference sequence). The CDR3 has 12 amino acids. J lost 6 bases, V lost 4 bases, and 2 bases had no gene match. CDR3 sequence (DNA): TGTGCCAGCAGCCCAGGGGGCCCTGAAGCTTTCTTT. Translated: CASSPGGPEAFF. The full variable domain, rest sourced from reference TRBV5-5 and TRBJ1-1, is DAGVTQSPTHLIKTRGQQVTLRCSPISGHKSVSWYQQVLGQGPQFIFQYYEKEERGRGNFPDRFSARQFPNYSSELNVNALLLGDSALYLCASSPGGPEAFFGQGTRLTVV.

The rearrangement uses TRBV18 and TRBJ2-7, with D possibly matching TRBD2 (5 bases). Germline V gene data show CDR1 as KGHSH and CDR2 as LQKENI. There are 15 residues in the CDR3. Trimming shortened V by 3 bases and J by 3 bases, and 15 bases separated the two germline ends. The CDR3 reads CASSPISPGSYEQYF. The CDR3 nucleotides read TGTGCCAGCTCACCTATCTCTCCGGGGAGCTACGAGCAGTACTTC.

The chain joins TRBV4-1 to TRBJ2-1; 8 bases match TRBD1. This CDR3 is built from 16 residues. V gave up 3 bases and J gave up 3 bases; unmatched junction bases: 7. Germline CDR1 and CDR2: MGHRA and YSYEKL. The CDR3 nucleotides read TGCGCCAGCAGCCATCCGGGACAGGACGGCTACAATGAGCAGTTCTTC. This translates into CASSHPGQDGYNEQFF.

As concerns this clone: The same CDR3 also results from other DNA sequences found in this sample. This chain joins TRBV7-9 and TRBJ2-7, with D unclear. The V end was cut by 4 bases, the J end by 3 bases, with 4 bases between. The CDR3 covers 11 residues. Germline CDR1 reads SEHNR; CDR2 reads FQNEAQ (reference sequence). Written as DNA, the CDR3 is TGTGCCAGCAGCTCGTACTACGAGCAGTACTTC. Its translation is CASSSYYEQYF.

The V and J genes are TRBV2 and TRBJ1-4; D may be TRBD1 (5 bases). The CDR3 has 12 amino acids. The V and J ends lost 4 bases and 8 bases respectively, with 8 bases between them. Germline CDR1 is SNHLY and CDR2 is FYNNEI. The CDR3 loop reads CASSGRGEKLFF. CDR3 in DNA: TGTGCCAGCAGTGGGCGGGGGGAAAAACTGTTTTTT.

The chain uses TRBV30 and TRBJ2-7; 9 nucleotides match TRBD1. The CDR3 covers 14 residues. The junction had 7 bases not matched to a gene; V was cut back by 2 bases and J by 5 bases. Germline CDR1 GTSNPN, CDR2 SVGIG (reference sequence). CDR3 region: CAWSSGQGRNEQYF. CDR3 coding DNA: TGTGCCTGGAGTTCAGGACAGGGGCGTAACGAGCAGTACTTC.

The chain carries TRBV7-9 and TRBJ2-7, with 15 bases lining up with TRBD2. Germline loops: CDR1 SEHNR, CDR2 FQNEAQ (reference sequence). V lost 7 bases to trimming and J lost 2 bases; unmatched junction nucleotides: 12. The CDR3 is made up of 18 amino acids. CDR3: CASTSTRGLAGGPYEQYF. In DNA form, the CDR3 reads TGTGCCAGCACCTCGACCCGGGGACTAGCGGGGGGTCCCTACGAGCAGTACTTC. The entire variable domain, with the rest obtained from reference TRBV7-9 and TRBJ2-7, is as follows: DTGVSQNPRHKITKRGQNVTFRCDPISEHNRLYWYRQTLGQGPEFLTYFQNEAQLEKSRLLSDRFSAERPKGSFSTLEIQRTEQGDSAMYLCASTSTRGLAGGPYEQYFGPGTRLTVT.

This chain links TRBV23-1 with TRBJ1-2; a weak D match, TRBD1 (5 bases). TRBV23-1 qualifies as an ORF whose function is uncertain. Trimming left V 2 bases short and J 7 bases short, with 35 bases between. The CDR3 sequence is 21 residues long. This CDR3 reads CASSQGDGLEFGAARVGGYTF. The CDR3 bases are TGCGCCAGCAGTCAAGGGGACGGTTTAGAGTTTGGGGCGGCCCGAGTGGGTGGCTACACCTTC.

This clone occurred once. The rearrangement links TRBV5-1 to TRBJ2-1, with a weak D call TRBD1 (6 bases). CDR3 length: 13 residues. CDR1 SGHRS and CDR2 YFSETQ come from the germline V gene. V gave up 0 bases and J gave up 7 bases, with 8 bases separating them. The CDR3 DNA follows: TGCGCCAGCAGCTTGGTTCAGGGGAATGAGCAGTTCTTC. Translating gives CASSLVQGNEQFF.

The chain combines TRBV6-5 with TRBJ2-3; 7 bases agree with TRBD1. J gave up 2 bases and V 2 bases, and 4 bases lay outside the gene matches. The CDR3 length is 15 residues. CDR1 is MNHEY, CDR2 SVGAGI, per germline. The CDR3 sequence is CASSYSTGDTDTQYF. The CDR3 nucleotides are TGTGCCAGCAGTTACAGCACAGGGGACACAGATACGCAGTATTTT.

The chain has TRBV11-2 and TRBJ1-1, with 7 nucleotides matching TRBD1. Germline V gene data show CDR1 as SGHAT and CDR2 as FQNNGV. V trimming: 1 base; J trimming: 1 base; junction bases outside the gene matches: 3. This CDR3 is built from 15 residues. The CDR3 nucleotides read TGTGCCAGCAGCTTAGGAGGGGGCACGAACACTGAAGCTTTCTTT. Protein sequence: CASSLGGGTNTEAFF.

V is TRBV6-5 and J is TRBJ1-1; D ambiguous. V shed 5 bases and J shed 7 bases, with 17 bases lying between them. Germline values: CDR1 MNHEY, CDR2 SVGAGI. The CDR3 length is 14 residues. CDR3 sequence (DNA): TGTGCCAGCAGTCCCATACCGCCGGGCCATGAAGCTTTCTTT. Protein product: CASSPIPPGHEAFF.

The rearrangement uses TRBV10-1 and TRBJ2-1; 12 bases match TRBD1. CDR3 size: 17 residues. Germline V lookup: CDR1 WNHNN, CDR2 SYGVQD (reference sequence). The trim removed 2 bases at V and 4 bases at J, leaving 6 bases unmatched. CDR3 in DNA: TGCGCCAGCAGTGAGGACCGGGACAGGGGGCTGTACAATGAGCAGTTCTTC. This sequence encodes CASSEDRDRGLYNEQFF.

V usage is TRBV9 and J usage is TRBJ1-1, with TRBD1 matching 9 bases. V gave up 4 bases and J gave up 5 bases; unmatched junction bases: 15. Per germline, CDR1 SGDLS and CDR2 YYNGEE. The CDR3 length is 17 residues. CDR3 protein: CASSPTGGIGRMTEAFF. CDR3 sequence (DNA): TGTGCCAGCAGCCCAACAGGGGGCATAGGGAGAATGACTGAAGCTTTCTTT.

The chain employs TRBV9 and TRBJ2-5; 7 bases are shared with TRBD1. Per germline, CDR1 SGDLS and CDR2 YYNGEE. The CDR3 has 14 amino acids. Trimming removed 2 bases from V and 2 bases from J; junction bases left unmatched: 3. The CDR3 reads CASSVWDRQETQYF. CDR3 DNA sequence: TGTGCCAGCAGCGTTTGGGACAGACAAGAGACCCAGTACTTC.

Remarks on this clone: This specimen includes other DNA sequences encoding the same CDR3. The chain uses TRBV2 and TRBJ2-7, with unresolved D. Germline V gene data show CDR1 as SNHLY and CDR2 as FYNNEI. Trimming removed 3 bases at V and 4 bases at J, with 4 bases between. The CDR3 has 11 residues. The CDR3 sequence: CASSDGYEQYF. CDR3 DNA: TGTGCCAGCAGTGACGGTTACGAGCAGTACTTC.

The genes are TRBV27 and TRBJ2-2; TRBD2 matches 8 bases. Germline V gives CDR1 MNHEY, CDR2 SMNVEV (reference sequence). The CDR3 length is 16 residues. With 3 bases clipped from V and 2 bases from J, the junction kept 5 bases outside the gene matches. The CDR3 region is CASSFPRGGNTGELFF. The CDR3 DNA reads TGTGCCAGCAGTTTCCCCCGGGGGGGAAACACCGGGGAGCTGTTTTTT.